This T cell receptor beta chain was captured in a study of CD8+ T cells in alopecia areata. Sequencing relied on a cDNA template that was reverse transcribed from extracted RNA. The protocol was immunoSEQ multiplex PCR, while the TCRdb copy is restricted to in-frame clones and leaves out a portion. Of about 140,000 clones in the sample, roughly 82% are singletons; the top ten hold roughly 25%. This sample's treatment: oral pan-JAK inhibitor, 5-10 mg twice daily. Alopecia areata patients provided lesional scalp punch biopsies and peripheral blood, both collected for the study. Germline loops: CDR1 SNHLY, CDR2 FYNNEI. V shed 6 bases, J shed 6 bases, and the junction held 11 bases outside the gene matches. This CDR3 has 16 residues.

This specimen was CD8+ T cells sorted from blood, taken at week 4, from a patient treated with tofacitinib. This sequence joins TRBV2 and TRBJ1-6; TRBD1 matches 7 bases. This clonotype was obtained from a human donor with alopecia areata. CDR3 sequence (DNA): TGTGCCAGCAGGCTAGTTCCGGGACAGCTTAATTCACCCCTCCACTTT. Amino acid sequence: CASRLVPGQLNSPLHF.